This entry is about one T cell receptor beta chain. Its antigen is as yet unknown. This sample was taken from a study of blood T cells in healthy people across ages. A sample-barcoded 5' primer and a J-beta primer mix were used in a second PCR of about 7 to 12 cycles. TCRdb passed the 5' RACE reads through MiXCR, listing each CDR3 protein once. The sample records approximately 1.5 million distinct CDR3 sequences, 35% to 45% being singletons. The CDR3 runs 14 residues. The V gene lost 3 bases and the J gene lost 3 bases, with 14 bases spanning the gap. Germline lookup yields CDR1 SQVTM and CDR2 ANQGSEA. Study-wide results and caveats: Comparison with aged donors showed that long-lived donors had more naive CD4+ cells and higher diversity. The authors considered diversity estimates from one million T cells to be underestimates.

This TCR derives from a woman aged 18 to 35 in good health. Input material: blood. This sequence joins TRBV29-1 and TRBJ2-5; no reliable D call. CDR3 bases: TGCAGCGTTGATTCATGGTCCCCGAAAGAGACCCAGTACTTC. This encodes CSVDSWSPKETQYF.